This TCR beta chain derives from a study of cytomegalovirus exposure and HLA in healthy donors. Whole-study findings and limits: HLA alleles showed associations with approximately 15,000 TCR beta sequences in a later analysis, at a 0.05 false discovery rate. Per a later analysis, HLA-associated TCR beta chains showed more clonal expansion than other, equally common TCR beta chains.

Primers for the PCR totalled 60 Vbeta and 13 Jbeta. TCRdb's table, derived via immunoSEQ multiplex PCR, lists solely in-frame clones and lacks some. Among over 110,000 clones listed, 75% to 85% were seen once. This clone was counted only a few times. What it binds is unknown. The source of this sequence is a female donor in good health and CMV-seronegative. Specimen: PBMCs.

CDR3 nucleotide sequence: TGTGCCAGCAGTGGTGGGAGGCCCCCCTACAATGAGCAGTTCTTC. This translates into CASSGGRPPYNEQFF. This chain links TRBV27 with TRBJ2-1; maybe TRBD2 (6 bases). The CDR3 runs 15 residues. Germline-derived CDR1 and CDR2 are MNHEY and SMNVEV (reference sequence). Between the trimmed V and J ends, which lost 5 bases and 2 bases, there was a span of 13 bases.